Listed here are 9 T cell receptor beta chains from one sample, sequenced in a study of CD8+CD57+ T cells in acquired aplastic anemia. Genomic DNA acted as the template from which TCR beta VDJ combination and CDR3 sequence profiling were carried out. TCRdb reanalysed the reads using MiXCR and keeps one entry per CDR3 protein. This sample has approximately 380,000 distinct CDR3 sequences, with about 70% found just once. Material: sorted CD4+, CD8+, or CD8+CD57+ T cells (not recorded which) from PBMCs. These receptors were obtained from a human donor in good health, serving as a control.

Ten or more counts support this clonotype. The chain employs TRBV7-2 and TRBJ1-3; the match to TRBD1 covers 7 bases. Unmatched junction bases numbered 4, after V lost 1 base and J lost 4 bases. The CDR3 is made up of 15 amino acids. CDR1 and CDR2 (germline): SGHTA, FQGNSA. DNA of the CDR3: TGTGCCAGCAGCTTAGGACAGGGCTCGGGAAACACCATATATTTT. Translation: CASSLGQGSGNTIYF. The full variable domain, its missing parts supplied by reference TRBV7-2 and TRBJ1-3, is GAGVSQSPSNKVTEKGKDVELRCDPISGHTALYWYRQSLGQGLEFLIYFQGNSAPDKSGLPSDRFSAERTGGSVSTLTIQRTQQEDSAVYLCASSLGQGSGNTIYFGEGSWLTVV.

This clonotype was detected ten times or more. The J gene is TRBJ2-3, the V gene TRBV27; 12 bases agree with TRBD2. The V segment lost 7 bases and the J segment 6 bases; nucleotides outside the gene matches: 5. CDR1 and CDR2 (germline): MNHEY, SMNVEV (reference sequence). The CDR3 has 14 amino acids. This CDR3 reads CASNLAGGPDTQYF. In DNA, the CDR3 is TGTGCCAGCAACCTAGCGGGGGGGCCCGATACGCAGTATTTT.

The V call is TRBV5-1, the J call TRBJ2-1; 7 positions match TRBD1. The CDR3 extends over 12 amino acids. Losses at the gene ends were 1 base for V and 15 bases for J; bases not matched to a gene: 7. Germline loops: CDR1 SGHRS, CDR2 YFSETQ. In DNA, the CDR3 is TGCGCCAGCAGCTTGTTACAGGGGACCCGGTTCTTC. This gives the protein CASSLLQGTRFF. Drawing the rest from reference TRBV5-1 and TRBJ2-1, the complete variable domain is KAGVTQTPRYLIKTRGQQVTLSCSPISGHRSVSWYQQTPGQGLQFLFEYFSETQRNKGNFPGRFSGRQFSNSRSEMNVSTLELGDSALYLCASSLLQGTRFFGPGTRLTVL.

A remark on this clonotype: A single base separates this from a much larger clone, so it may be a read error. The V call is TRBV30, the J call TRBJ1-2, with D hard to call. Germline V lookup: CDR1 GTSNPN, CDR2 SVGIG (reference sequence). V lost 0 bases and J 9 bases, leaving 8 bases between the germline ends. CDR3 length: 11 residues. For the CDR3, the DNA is TGTGCCTGGAGTGTACTGAGTCGCTACACCTTC. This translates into CAWSVLSRYTF.

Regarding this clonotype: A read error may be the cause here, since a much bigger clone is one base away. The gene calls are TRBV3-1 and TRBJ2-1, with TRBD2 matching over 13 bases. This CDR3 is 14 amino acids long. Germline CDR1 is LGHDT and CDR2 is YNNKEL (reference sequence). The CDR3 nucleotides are TGTGCCGGCAGCCATGGGACTAGCGGGGATGAGCAGTTCTTC. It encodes CAGSHGTSGDEQFF.

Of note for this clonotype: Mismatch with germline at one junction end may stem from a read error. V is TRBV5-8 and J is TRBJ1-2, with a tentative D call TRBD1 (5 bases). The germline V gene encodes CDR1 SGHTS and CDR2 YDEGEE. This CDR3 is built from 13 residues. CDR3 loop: CASSVETDYGYTF. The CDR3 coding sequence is TGCGCCAGCAGCGTTGAGACAGACTATGGCTACACCTTC. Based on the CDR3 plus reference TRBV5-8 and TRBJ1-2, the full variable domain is EAGVTQSPTHLIKTRGQQATLRCSPISGHTSVYWYQQALGLGLQFLLWYDEGEERNRGNFPPRFSGRQFPNYSSELNVNALELEDSALYLCASSVETDYGYTFGSGTRLTVV.

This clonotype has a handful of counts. As DNA, the CDR3 is TGTGCCAGCAGCCAGGGACAGGGGGGATACGAGCAGTACTTC. Translation: CASSQGQGGYEQYF. The rearrangement links TRBV2 to TRBJ2-7; 11 nucleotides line up with TRBD1. V gave up 6 bases and J gave up 4 bases; unmatched junction bases: 5. CDR1 and CDR2 (germline): SNHLY, FYNNEI. This CDR3 has 14 amino acids.

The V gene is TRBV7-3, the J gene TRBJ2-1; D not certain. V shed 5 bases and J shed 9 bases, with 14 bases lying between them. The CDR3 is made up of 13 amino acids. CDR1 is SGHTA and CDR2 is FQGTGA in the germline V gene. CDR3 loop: CASSPRQVSEQFF. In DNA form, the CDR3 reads TGTGCCAGCAGCCCTCGCCAGGTGAGTGAGCAGTTCTTC.

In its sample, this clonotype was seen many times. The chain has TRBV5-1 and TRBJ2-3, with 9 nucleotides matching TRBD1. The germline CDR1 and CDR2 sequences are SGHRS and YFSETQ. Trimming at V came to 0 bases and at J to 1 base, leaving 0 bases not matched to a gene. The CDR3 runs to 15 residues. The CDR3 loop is CASSLGDRGTDTQYF. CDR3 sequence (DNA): TGCGCCAGCAGCTTGGGGGACAGGGGCACAGATACGCAGTATTTT.